The 29 T cell receptor beta chains below all came from one sample that was sequenced in a study of cytomegalovirus exposure and HLA in healthy donors (dated by TCRdb to the late 2010s). The library relied on the immunoSEQ multiplex PCR assay. For the multiplex PCR, a mixture combining 60 forward primers for TCR Vbeta segments and 13 reverse primers for TCR Jbeta segments was used. Here the immuneACCESS table is served through TCRdb, limited to in-frame sequences with V and J called. Missing clones are a known gap in these copies; in checked studies unresolved V genes cover under half, and the rest lacks a known reason. In this sample the table shows approximately 110,000 clones, around 67% of which occur a single time. The ten largest clones add up to 4% to 5.5% of the sample. Sequencing was done on a sample of PBMCs. These receptors were taken from a man aged 55 to 70 in good health and CMV-seropositive.

V and J are TRBV18 and TRBJ2-1, with 14 bases that match TRBD2. J was trimmed by 8 bases and V by 8 bases; bases with no gene match: 11. The CDR3 is 16 amino acids. Germline V gene data show CDR1 as KGHSH and CDR2 as LQKENI. The CDR3 reads CASARLAGGPMDEQFF. Here the CDR3 DNA reads TGTGCCAGCGCGAGACTAGCGGGGGGGCCAATGGATGAGCAGTTCTTC.

The J gene is TRBJ1-2, the V gene TRBV6-5, with D hard to call. Trimming took off 8 bases at V and 0 bases at J, with 10 bases between the two ends. Germline CDR1 and CDR2: MNHEY and SVGAGI. The CDR3 totals 13 residues. The CDR3 loop reads CASGEGPNYGYTF. CDR3 DNA sequence: TGTGCCAGCGGGGAGGGCCCTAACTATGGCTACACCTTC.

The V and J genes are TRBV18 and TRBJ1-6; D gene ambiguous. V was cut by 6 bases and J by 8 bases, with 8 bases left in between. The CDR3 runs to 12 residues. CDR1 KGHSH and CDR2 LQKENI come from the germline V gene. The CDR3: CASSNPDSPLHF. In DNA form, the CDR3 reads TGTGCCAGCTCGAACCCAGATTCACCCCTCCACTTT.

The table lists this clone with a few counts. The chain recombines TRBV30 with TRBJ1-1; 9 bases agree with TRBD1. The V gene end was trimmed by 4 bases and the J gene end by 4 bases; junction bases not matched to a gene: 4. Germline CDR1 and CDR2: GTSNPN and SVGIG (reference sequence). This CDR3 is 13 amino acids long. CDR3 in amino acids: CAWTWDRATEAFF. CDR3 DNA: TGTGCCTGGACCTGGGACAGGGCCACTGAAGCTTTCTTT. Drawing the rest from reference TRBV30 and TRBJ1-1, the complete variable domain is SQTIHQWPATLVQPVGSPLSLECTVEGTSNPNLYWYRQAAGRGLQLLFYSVGIGQISSEVPQNLSASRPQDRQFILSSKKLLLSDSGFYLCAWTWDRATEAFFGQGTRLTVV.

The chain combines TRBV5-1 with TRBJ2-7; perhaps TRBD1 as D (7 bases). There are 17 residues in the CDR3. The ends were cut back, 4 bases at V and 0 bases at J, with 20 bases in the middle. CDR1 and CDR2 from the germline V gene are SGHRS and YFSETQ. The CDR3 loop reads CASSGRLSGTASYEQYF. CDR3 nucleotide sequence: TGCGCCAGCAGCGGGAGGCTTTCCGGGACAGCCTCCTACGAGCAGTACTTC.

The chain uses TRBV5-4 and TRBJ2-2; D is unclear. Germline V gene sequence: CDR1 SGHNT, CDR2 YYREEE (reference sequence). Deletions cut 4 bases from V and 3 bases from J, with 10 bases between. The CDR3 sequence is 14 residues long. This CDR3 reads CASSPVPDTGELFF. The CDR3 DNA reads TGTGCCAGCAGCCCAGTGCCTGACACCGGGGAGCTGTTTTTT.

This chain links TRBV2 with TRBJ2-3; 7 bases line up with TRBD1. Looked up from germline, CDR1 is SNHLY and CDR2 is FYNNEI. The V and J ends lost 7 bases and 6 bases, in that order; junction bases with no gene match: 4. The CDR3 runs to 12 residues. CDR3: CASTPGQDTQYF. As DNA, the CDR3 is TGTGCCAGCACCCCGGGACAGGATACGCAGTATTTT.

The V call is TRBV6-1, the J call TRBJ2-5; 9 bases are a match to TRBD2. The tail of the sequence fits TRBJ2-7 better, so the J call may be wrong. The germline gives CDR1 MNHNS, CDR2 SASEGT. The CDR3 extends over 14 amino acids. The CDR3 coding sequence is TGTGCCAGCAGGATCGGGACTAGCTATGGCGAGCAGTACTTC. This translates into CASRIGTSYGEQYF.

This chain joins TRBV10-3 and TRBJ2-7; perhaps TRBD1 as D (7 bases). CDR1 and CDR2 from the germline V gene are ENHRY and SYGVKD. V lost 0 bases and J 3 bases, leaving 12 bases between the germline ends. CDR3 length equals 15 residues. The CDR3 loop is CAISESTRGDYEQYF. CDR3 coding DNA: TGTGCCATCAGTGAGTCGACCAGGGGGGACTACGAGCAGTACTTC.

V is TRBV28 and J is TRBJ2-3; 12 bases match TRBD2. V trimming: 2 bases; J trimming: 5 bases; junction bases outside the gene matches: 2. The germline gives CDR1 MDHEN, CDR2 SYDVKM. The length of the CDR3 is 15 residues. CDR3 in amino acids: CASSLLAGGLDTQYF. For the CDR3, the DNA is TGTGCCAGCAGTTTACTAGCGGGGGGGCTAGATACGCAGTATTTT.

The chain carries TRBV27 and TRBJ1-1, with TRBD1 identical over 8 bases. V gave up 3 bases and J gave up 5 bases; unmatched junction bases: 14. Germline V lookup: CDR1 MNHEY, CDR2 SMNVEV (reference sequence). This CDR3 is built from 17 residues. DNA of the CDR3: TGTGCCAGCAGTTTTCTTGGAAGTTGGACAGGGATTACTGAAGCTTTCTTT. Translating gives CASSFLGSWTGITEAFF.

This clone was observed a few times. The chain links TRBV6-1 to TRBJ2-3; a possible D gene is TRBD2 (6 bases). This CDR3 region has 14 residues. Trimming stripped 5 bases from V and 8 bases from J, with 17 bases between. Germline CDR1 and CDR2: MNHNS and SASEGT. The CDR3 region has the DNA TGTGCCAGCAGTTGGGGGGAACTGGCAACTACGCAGTATTTT. The encoded protein is CASSWGELATTQYF.

V gene TRBV28 combines with J gene TRBJ1-1, with D unclear. V was cut by 0 bases and J by 1 base, with 6 bases left in between. CDR1 and CDR2 from the germline V gene are MDHEN and SYDVKM. This CDR3 has 14 amino acids. The CDR3 DNA is TGTGCCAGCAGTTTATGGCCGAGGAACACTGAAGCTTTCTTT. It yields the protein CASSLWPRNTEAFF. Full variable domain (rest looked up from reference TRBV28 and TRBJ1-1): DVKVTQSSRYLVKRTGEKVFLECVQDMDHENMFWYRQDPGLGLRLIYFSYDVKMKEKGDIPEGYSVSREKKERFSLILESASTNQTSMYLCASSLWPRNTEAFFGQGTRLTVV.

CDR3 region: CATSRGGLTGELFF. CDR3 nucleotide sequence: TGTGCCACCAGCCGAGGAGGTTTGACCGGGGAGCTGTTTTTT. This chain links TRBV15 with TRBJ2-2; tentatively, D is TRBD2 (5 bases). Germline V lookup: CDR1 LNHNV, CDR2 YYDKDF (reference sequence). With 5 bases removed from V and 5 bases from J, the gap between germline ends came to 12 bases. This CDR3 comprises 14 residues. The complete variable domain, with remaining parts taken from reference TRBV15 and TRBJ2-2, reads DAMVIQNPRYQVTQFGKPVTLSCSQTLNHNVMYWYQQKSSQAPKLLFHYYDKDFNNEADTPDNFQSRRPNTSFCFLDIRSPGLGDTAMYLCATSRGGLTGELFFGEGSRLTVL.

The rearrangement links TRBV5-1 to TRBJ1-1, with no clear D. V lost 1 base to trimming and J lost 3 bases, with 7 bases between them. The CDR3 contains 13 residues. The germline gives CDR1 SGHRS, CDR2 YFSETQ. CDR3 region: CASSLHSDTEAFF. The CDR3, as DNA: TGCGCCAGCAGCTTGCACAGTGACACTGAAGCTTTCTTT.

The rearrangement links TRBV28 to TRBJ2-2; TRBD1 agrees at 8 bases. CDR3 size: 15 residues. The V segment lost 4 bases and the J segment 6 bases; nucleotides outside the gene matches: 7. Germline V gene lookup returns CDR1 MDHEN and CDR2 SYDVKM. CDR3 sequence reads: CASSSLRGRAGELFF. For the CDR3, the DNA is TGTGCCAGCAGTTCCCTCAGGGGGCGCGCCGGGGAGCTGTTTTTT. Complete variable domain (other parts from reference TRBV28 and TRBJ2-2): DVKVTQSSRYLVKRTGEKVFLECVQDMDHENMFWYRQDPGLGLRLIYFSYDVKMKEKGDIPEGYSVSREKKERFSLILESASTNQTSMYLCASSSLRGRAGELFFGEGSRLTVL.

This clone was seen only a few times. This rearrangement joins TRBV4-1 to TRBJ1-6, with a weak D call TRBD1 (5 bases). V was trimmed by 1 base and J by 3 bases, leaving 10 bases between them. The CDR3 spans 16 residues. Germline V gene lookup returns CDR1 MGHRA and CDR2 YSYEKL. The DNA for the CDR3 is TGCGCCAGCAGCCAAGTCTGGGGCCTCTATAATTCACCCCTCCACTTT. This sequence encodes CASSQVWGLYNSPLHF.

The J gene is TRBJ2-1, the V gene TRBV10-3; TRBD2 aligns across 9 bases. The CDR3 is 17 amino acids. Per the germline V gene, CDR1 is ENHRY and CDR2 is SYGVKD. J gave up 5 bases and V 3 bases, and 11 bases lay outside the gene matches. CDR3 loop: CAISESRASGDNNEQFF. The CDR3 nucleotides are TGTGCCATCAGTGAATCTAGGGCTAGCGGGGACAACAATGAGCAGTTCTTC.

This clone was counted only a few times. The rearrangement links TRBV5-1 to TRBJ1-1; no reliable D call. This CDR3 contains 13 residues. The V gene lost 3 bases and the J gene lost 6 bases, with 12 bases spanning the gap. The germline V gene encodes CDR1 SGHRS and CDR2 YFSETQ. This chain's CDR3 is CASSYTAGAEAFF. In DNA, the CDR3 is TGCGCCAGCAGCTACACGGCGGGCGCTGAAGCTTTCTTT.

This chain links TRBV15 with TRBJ2-5, with 8 bases fitting TRBD1. Trimming at V came to 8 bases and at J to 5 bases, leaving 13 bases not matched to a gene. CDR3 length: 15 amino acids. Looked up from germline, CDR1 is LNHNV and CDR2 is YYDKDF (reference sequence). The CDR3: CATLDQGQVGETQYF. CDR3 nucleotide sequence: TGTGCCACCCTTGATCAGGGACAGGTTGGGGAGACCCAGTACTTC. The full variable domain, its missing parts supplied by reference TRBV15 and TRBJ2-5, is DAMVIQNPRYQVTQFGKPVTLSCSQTLNHNVMYWYQQKSSQAPKLLFHYYDKDFNNEADTPDNFQSRRPNTSFCFLDIRSPGLGDTAMYLCATLDQGQVGETQYFGPGTRLLVL.

The chain joins TRBV6-5 to TRBJ2-5, with 7 bases matching TRBD1. Germline assignment: CDR1 MNHEY and CDR2 SVGAGI. CDR3 size: 13 residues. Trimming cost V 5 bases and J 4 bases; bases outside gene matches: 4. In DNA, the CDR3 is TGTGCCAGCAGTGACAGGGTTGTAGAGACCCAGTACTTC. Translating it yields CASSDRVVETQYF.

In this sample, this clone turned up a few times. CDR3 sequence: CAITETDSGTEAFF. The DNA of the CDR3 is TGTGCCATCACCGAGACAGACTCAGGGACTGAAGCTTTCTTT. This rearrangement joins TRBV10-3 to TRBJ1-1; D may be TRBD1 (5 bases). CDR3 length: 14 amino acids. CDR1 is ENHRY, CDR2 SYGVKD, per germline. Trimming took 7 bases from V and 5 from J, leaving 17 bases between them.

The chain joins TRBV19 to TRBJ2-3; maybe TRBD1 (5 bases). The CDR3 totals 16 residues. Trimming left V 3 bases short and J 0 bases short, with 13 bases between. Germline CDR1 is LNHDA and CDR2 is SQIVND (reference sequence). CDR3 sequence: CASSIPQAPSTDTQYF. DNA of the CDR3: TGTGCCAGTAGTATCCCACAGGCCCCTAGCACAGATACGCAGTATTTT.

This chain uses TRBV4-1 with TRBJ1-2; D might be TRBD1 (5 bases). CDR3 length: 13 amino acids. Looked up from germline, CDR1 is MGHRA and CDR2 is YSYEKL. The ends were cut back, 4 bases at V and 4 bases at J, with 10 bases in the middle. The CDR3 here is CASSRGVGYGYTF. Here the CDR3 DNA reads TGCGCCAGCAGCCGGGGGGTCGGCTATGGCTACACCTTC.

The J gene is TRBJ2-7, the V gene TRBV10-2; 7 nucleotides align to TRBD2. The germline CDR1 and CDR2 sequences are WSHSY and SAAADI. The CDR3 is made up of 13 amino acids. Germline trimming cut 5 bases from V and 6 bases from J; bases unmatched to any gene: 7. The CDR3 sequence: CASSYEGEGEQYF. The CDR3 bases are TGCGCCAGCAGTTACGAAGGGGAGGGCGAGCAGTACTTC.

The rearrangement uses TRBV11-2 and TRBJ2-1; 7 bases map to TRBD1. J gave up 8 bases and V 7 bases, and 17 bases lay outside the gene matches. Germline V gene lookup returns CDR1 SGHAT and CDR2 FQNNGV. The CDR3 length is 16 residues. CDR3 DNA: TGTGCCAGCACCGACCCGGCAGGGGGATTATTCGATGAGCAGTTCTTC. Translating it yields CASTDPAGGLFDEQFF.

The chain uses TRBV27 and TRBJ2-7; 7 bases agree with TRBD1. Trimming removed 6 bases from V and 4 bases from J; junction bases left unmatched: 15. The CDR3 contains 16 residues. Per the germline V gene, CDR1 is MNHEY and CDR2 is SMNVEV (reference sequence). In nucleotides, the CDR3 is TGTGCCAGCAGCTTGGGGCTGGGCAGGGGGACGTACGAGCAGTACTTC. As protein: CASSLGLGRGTYEQYF.

The CDR3 DNA follows: TGTGCCAGCAGCTCCGGGACAGGACTTTCCGAGCAGTACTTC. It yields the protein CASSSGTGLSEQYF. This sequence joins TRBV5-6 and TRBJ2-7; 8 bases are shared with TRBD1. This CDR3 comprises 14 residues. Germline CDR1 SGHDT, CDR2 YYEEEE. The ends lost 3 bases at V and 6 bases at J; junction bases unmatched: 8.

The rearrangement uses TRBV5-1 and TRBJ1-4; tentative D call: TRBD1 (5 bases). V lost 0 bases to trimming and J lost 8 bases, with 20 bases between them. This CDR3 spans 17 amino acids. Germline V CDR1 and CDR2: SGHRS, YFSETQ. CDR3 protein: CASSLAAGSSRKEKLFF. In nucleotides, the CDR3 is TGCGCCAGCAGCTTGGCGGCAGGGTCGTCTCGAAAGGAAAAACTGTTTTTT.